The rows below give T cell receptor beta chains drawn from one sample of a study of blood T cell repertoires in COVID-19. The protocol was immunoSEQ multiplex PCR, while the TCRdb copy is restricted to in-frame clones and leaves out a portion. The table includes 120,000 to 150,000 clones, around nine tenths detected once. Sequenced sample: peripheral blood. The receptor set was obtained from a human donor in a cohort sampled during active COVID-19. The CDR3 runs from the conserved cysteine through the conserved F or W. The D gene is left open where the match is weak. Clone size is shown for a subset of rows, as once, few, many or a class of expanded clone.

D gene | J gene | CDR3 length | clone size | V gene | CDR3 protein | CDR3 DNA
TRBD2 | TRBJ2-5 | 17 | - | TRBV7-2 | CASSLGLAGGTQETQYF | TGTGCCAGCAGCTTGGGACTAGCGGGGGGTACGCAAGAGACCCAGTACTTC
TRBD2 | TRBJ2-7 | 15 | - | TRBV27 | CASSLSTSGGSQQYF | TGTGCCAGCAGTTTATCCACTAGCGGGGGGTCCCAGCAGTACTTC
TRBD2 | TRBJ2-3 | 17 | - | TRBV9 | CASSALGSGGAPDTQYF | TGTGCCAGCAGCGCGTTGGGCAGCGGGGGGGCCCCAGATACGCAGTATTTT
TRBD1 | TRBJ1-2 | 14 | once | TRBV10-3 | CATKPGQGDYGYTF | TGTGCCACCAAGCCGGGACAGGGCGACTATGGCTACACCTTC
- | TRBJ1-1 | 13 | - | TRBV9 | CASSPTGNTEAFF | TGTGCCAGCAGCCCAACAGGGAACACTGAAGCTTTCTTT
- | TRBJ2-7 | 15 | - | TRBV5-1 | CASRSNPTEYYEQYF | TGCGCCAGCAGAAGCAATCCGACAGAGTACTACGAGCAGTACTTC
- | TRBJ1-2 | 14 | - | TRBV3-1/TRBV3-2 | CASSQASGYYGYTF | TGTGCCAGCAGCCAAGCATCAGGGTACTACGGCTACACCTTC
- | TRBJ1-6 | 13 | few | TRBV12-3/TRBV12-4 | CASQTGINSALHF | TGTGCCAGCCAGACAGGCATCAATTCGGCCCTCCACTTT
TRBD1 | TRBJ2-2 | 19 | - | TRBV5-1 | CASSSTGTGAVTNTGELFF | TGCGCCAGCAGCTCAACCGGGACAGGGGCAGTTACGAACACCGGGGAGCTGTTTTTT
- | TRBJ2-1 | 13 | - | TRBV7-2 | CASSHPTDNEQFF | TGTGCCAGCAGCCACCCTACGGACAATGAGCAGTTCTTC
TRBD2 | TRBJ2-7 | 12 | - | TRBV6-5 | CASSSPGLAGVF | TGTGCCAGCAGTTCCCCGGGACTAGCGGGGGTCTTC
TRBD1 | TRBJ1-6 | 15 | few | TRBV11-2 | CASSLVTGDNSPLHF | TGTGCCAGCAGCTTAGTAACAGGGGATAATTCACCCCTCCACTTT
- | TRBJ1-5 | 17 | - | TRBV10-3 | CAISDEIYGGTNQPQHF | TGTGCCATCAGTGACGAGATCTACGGGGGAACCAATCAGCCCCAGCATTTT
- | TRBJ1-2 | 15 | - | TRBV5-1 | CASSPRQGGGYGYTF | TGCGCCAGCAGCCCGAGGCAGGGAGGCGGCTATGGCTACACCTTC
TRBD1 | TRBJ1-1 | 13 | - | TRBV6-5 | CALSQGGRTEAFF | TGTGCCCTCTCACAGGGGGGGAGGACTGAAGCTTTCTTT
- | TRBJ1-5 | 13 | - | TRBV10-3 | CASRQDSNQPQHF | TGTGCCAGCCGACAGGATAGCAATCAGCCCCAGCATTTT
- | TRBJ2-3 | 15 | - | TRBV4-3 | CASSQEHRVSDTQYF | TGCGCCAGCAGCCAAGAGCACAGGGTCTCAGATACGCAGTATTTT
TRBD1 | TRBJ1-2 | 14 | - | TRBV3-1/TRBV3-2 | CASSRRQGDYGYTF | TGTGCCAGCAGCCGCCGACAGGGGGACTATGGCTACACCTTC
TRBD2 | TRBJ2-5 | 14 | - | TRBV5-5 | CASSTTSVSGTQYF | TGTGCCAGCAGCACAACTAGCGTCAGTGGGACCCAGTACTTC
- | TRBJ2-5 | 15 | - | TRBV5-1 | CASSLVGTQGETQYF | TGCGCCAGCAGCTTGGTTGGGACTCAGGGCGAGACCCAGTACTTC
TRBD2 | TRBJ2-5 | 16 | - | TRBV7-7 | CASSLSLAGAQETQYF | TGTGCCAGCAGCTTATCTCTAGCGGGGGCCCAAGAGACCCAGTACTTC
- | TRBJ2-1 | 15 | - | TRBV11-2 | CASSLDPFGGDEQFF | TGTGCCAGCAGCTTAGATCCGTTCGGCGGCGATGAGCAGTTCTTC
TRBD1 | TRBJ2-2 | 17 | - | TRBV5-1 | CASSLQGALSNTGELFF | TGCGCCAGCAGCCTACAGGGGGCCCTGTCGAACACCGGGGAGCTGTTTTTT
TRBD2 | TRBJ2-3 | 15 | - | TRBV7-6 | CASSPRTRPTDTQYF | TGTGCCAGCAGCCCGAGGACTAGACCCACAGATACGCAGTATTTT
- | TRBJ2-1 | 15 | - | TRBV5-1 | CASSLGQGTYNEQFF | TGCGCCAGCAGCTTGGGGCAGGGGACCTACAATGAGCAGTTCTTC
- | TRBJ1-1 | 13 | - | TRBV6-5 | CASKRTGITEAFF | TGTGCCAGCAAACGGACCGGGATAACTGAAGCTTTCTTT
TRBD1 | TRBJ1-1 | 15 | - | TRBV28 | CASSLWRTGGAEAFF | TGTGCCAGCAGTTTATGGCGCACAGGGGGAGCTGAAGCTTTCTTT